The 20 T cell receptor beta chains in this list originate from one sample, sequenced in a study of Tregs in tolerant kidney transplant recipients. Produced via immunoSEQ multiplex PCR; TCRdb's table is partial and in-frame only. Altogether under 95,000 clones are present, approximately 90% being singletons, with the ten largest covering 0.3% to 0.4%. The sample in question was Tregs from blood, obtained before the transplant. The receptor set was obtained from a human donor who received a combined kidney and bone marrow transplant.

The chain carries TRBV21-1 and TRBJ1-5; the D call TRBD1 from the table was never checked on the DNA. TRBV21-1 is a pseudogene segment. CDR3 length: 11 residues. CDR3 sequence (DNA): TGTGCCACGACCCGGGACAGCTCGTTTAGCTTT. It encodes CATTRDSSFSF.

This sequence joins TRBV19 and TRBJ1-2, with D hard to call. Germline lookup yields CDR1 LNHDA and CDR2 SQIVND (reference sequence). V gave up 3 bases and J gave up 3 bases, with 11 bases separating them. The CDR3 consists of 14 residues. The CDR3 spells CASSIPTDYYGYTF. CDR3 bases: TGTGCCAGTAGTATTCCGACTGATTACTATGGCTACACCTTC.

This chain connects TRBV29-1 to TRBJ2-7; 11 positions agree with TRBD2. Looked up from germline, CDR1 is SQVTM and CDR2 is ANQGSEA. The CDR3 totals 15 residues. Trimming removed 4 bases from V and 2 bases from J; junction bases left unmatched: 7. CDR3 amino acids: CSVVPLAGGTYEQYF. The DNA of the CDR3 is TGCAGCGTTGTCCCCCTAGCGGGAGGAACCTACGAGCAGTACTTC.

The V gene is TRBV28, the J gene TRBJ2-3, with a weak D call TRBD2 (6 bases). This CDR3 spans 16 amino acids. The V end was cut by 6 bases, the J end by 3 bases, with 19 bases between. The germline V gene has CDR1 MDHEN and CDR2 SYDVKM. This CDR3 is CASSPPGWEATDTQYF. As DNA, the CDR3 is TGTGCCAGCAGCCCCCCTGGGTGGGAGGCGACAGATACGCAGTATTTT.

This clone was seen once. The CDR3 sequence is CASSPRSGGDTGELFF. The CDR3 bases are TGTGCCAGCAGCCCCCGATCAGGGGGAGACACCGGGGAGCTGTTTTTT. The chain carries TRBV11-2 and TRBJ2-2, with 7 bases fitting TRBD1. With 5 bases clipped from V and 3 bases from J, the junction kept 9 bases outside the gene matches. The CDR3 extends over 16 amino acids. Germline V gene lookup returns CDR1 SGHAT and CDR2 FQNNGV. Looking up the rest from reference TRBV11-2 and TRBJ2-2 gives the full variable domain: EAGVAQSPRYKIIEKRQSVAFWCNPISGHATLYWYQQILGQGPKLLIQFQNNGVVDDSQLPKDRFSAERLKGVDSTLKIQPAKLEDSAVYLCASSPRSGGDTGELFFGEGSRLTVL.

CDR3 sequence: CASSLGQANTDTQYF. CDR3 nucleotide sequence: TGTGCCAGCAGCTTGGGGCAGGCAAACACAGATACGCAGTATTTT. The chain carries TRBV7-9 and TRBJ2-3; possible D gene TRBD1, 5 bases. The germline V and J ends were trimmed by 3 bases and 2 bases, with 12 bases remaining between them. This CDR3 region has 15 residues. Germline CDR1 SEHNR, CDR2 FQNEAQ (reference sequence). Drawing the rest from reference TRBV7-9 and TRBJ2-3, the complete variable domain is DTGVSQNPRHKITKRGQNVTFRCDPISEHNRLYWYRQTLGQGPEFLTYFQNEAQLEKSRLLSDRFSAERPKGSFSTLEIQRTEQGDSAMYLCASSLGQANTDTQYFGPGTRLTVL.

The chain combines TRBV29-1 with TRBJ2-6; 11 nucleotides align to TRBD2. From germline, CDR1 is SQVTM and CDR2 ANQGSEA. V shed 7 bases, J shed 1 base, and the junction held 6 bases outside the gene matches. The CDR3 is 16 amino acids. CDR3 residues: CSALTSGRSGANVLTF. Written as DNA, the CDR3 is TGCAGCGCTCTAACTAGCGGGAGATCTGGGGCCAACGTCCTGACTTTC. Drawing the rest from reference TRBV29-1 and TRBJ2-6, the complete variable domain is SAVISQKPSRDICQRGTSLTIQCQVDSQVTMMFWYRQQPGQSLTLIATANQGSEATYESGFVIDKFPISRPNLTFSTLTVSNMSPEDSSIYLCSALTSGRSGANVLTFGAGSRLTVL.

The chain couples TRBV6-5 to TRBJ2-3; TRBD2 aligns across 10 bases. V lost 5 bases and J lost 4; bases outside the gene matches: 6. Germline assignment: CDR1 MNHEY and CDR2 SVGAGI. The CDR3 sequence is 15 residues long. CDR3 nucleotide sequence: TGTGCCAGCAGTCCGGTAGCGGGAGGTCCAGATACGCAGTATTTT. Its protein product is CASSPVAGGPDTQYF.

The chain links TRBV6-6 to TRBJ1-1; tentative D call: TRBD1 (5 bases). The CDR3 consists of 15 residues. Trimming stripped 5 bases from V and 7 bases from J, with 20 bases between. Germline CDR1 is MNHNY and CDR2 is SVGAGI (reference sequence). The CDR3 DNA reads as TGTGCCAGCAGTCTGCGGGGGGGGGACGTGAGTGAAGCTTTCTTT. This encodes CASSLRGGDVSEAFF.

The chain joins TRBV6-6 to TRBJ2-1; tentatively, D is TRBD1 or TRBD2 (5 bases each). V lost 5 bases, J lost 3 bases, and 14 bases lay in between. Germline-derived CDR1 and CDR2 are MNHNY and SVGAGI (reference sequence). This CDR3 has 15 amino acids. Here the CDR3 reads CASSPERGNYNEQFF. The CDR3 bases are TGTGCCAGCAGTCCGGAACGGGGCAACTACAATGAGCAGTTCTTC.

The V gene is TRBV19, the J gene TRBJ2-1; D not resolved. Germline-derived CDR1 and CDR2 are LNHDA and SQIVND (reference sequence). The V and J ends lost 5 bases and 8 bases respectively, with 16 bases between them. This CDR3 has 14 amino acids. The chain's CDR3 is CASSARTFPYEQFF. CDR3 nucleotide sequence: TGTGCCAGTAGTGCCCGGACCTTCCCCTATGAGCAGTTCTTC.

This clone was recorded a few times. This sequence joins TRBV15 and TRBJ1-2; the D is unclear. Germline CDR1 LNHNV, CDR2 YYDKDF (reference sequence). V shed 1 base and J shed 7 bases, with 19 bases lying between them. The CDR3 is made up of 16 amino acids. The CDR3 DNA follows: TGTGCCACCAGCAGAGGGGGAGAACAAAAAACGTTTGGCTACACCTTC. This codes for CATSRGGEQKTFGYTF.

J is TRBJ1-3 and V is TRBV6-1, with TRBD1 matching over 7 bases. The length of the CDR3 is 15 residues. Per the germline V gene, CDR1 is MNHNS and CDR2 is SASEGT. The trim removed 4 bases at V and 3 bases at J, leaving 6 bases unmatched. The CDR3, as DNA: TGTGCCAGCAGTGGCCAGGGGGGAGGTGGAAACACCATATATTTT. Translation gives CASSGQGGGGNTIYF.

The rearrangement joins TRBV12-5 to TRBJ2-3; D uncertain. Germline V lookup: CDR1 LGHNT, CDR2 FRNRAP. V gave up 5 bases and J gave up 1 base, with 4 bases separating them. This CDR3 has 12 residues. DNA for the CDR3: TGTGCTAGTGGTCCGCGCACAGATACGCAGTATTTT. It specifies CASGPRTDTQYF.

The V gene is TRBV29-1, the J gene TRBJ1-1, with a possible D match to TRBD1 (6 bases). V gave up 7 bases and J gave up 0 bases, with 15 bases separating them. The CDR3 sequence is 14 residues long. In germline, CDR1 is SQVTM, CDR2 ANQGSEA. CDR3 sequence (DNA): TGCAGCGCCCAGGACAGAGTTATGAACACTGAAGCTTTCTTT. It codes for CSAQDRVMNTEAFF.

This clone was observed a handful of times. The sample holds other DNA sequences that translate to the same CDR3. The chain carries TRBV28 and TRBJ2-3, with D unclear. V dropped 7 bases and J dropped 3 bases, with 8 bases sitting between them. The CDR3 has 12 residues. Germline V gene data show CDR1 as MDHEN and CDR2 as SYDVKM. The chain's CDR3 is CASTTSTDTQYF. The CDR3 nucleotides read TGTGCCAGCACAACCTCTACAGATACGCAGTATTTT.

The chain carries TRBV19 and TRBJ2-1; no clear D gene. Germline CDR1 is LNHDA and CDR2 is SQIVND (reference sequence). The CDR3 has 14 amino acids. Trimming shortened V by 7 bases and J by 5 bases, and 15 bases separated the two germline ends. The CDR3 region is CASISPGIHNEQFF. CDR3 bases: TGTGCCAGTATTAGTCCCGGTATCCACAATGAGCAGTTCTTC.

This chain uses TRBV29-1 with TRBJ1-1; 7 nucleotides line up with TRBD1. This CDR3 is built from 14 residues. Germline CDR1 is SQVTM and CDR2 is ANQGSEA. The V gene end was trimmed by 4 bases and the J gene end by 1 base; junction bases not matched to a gene: 6. CDR3: CSVGGQAWNTEAFF. The DNA for the CDR3 is TGCAGCGTTGGTGGACAGGCATGGAACACTGAAGCTTTCTTT.

The chain is built from TRBV5-5 and TRBJ2-1; 8 bases align to TRBD2. The CDR3 has 15 amino acids. J lost 3 bases, V lost 1 base, and 3 bases had no gene match. Germline CDR1 and CDR2: SGHKS and YYEKEE (reference sequence). The CDR3 is CASSLSGSYYNEQFF. The CDR3, as DNA: TGTGCCAGCAGCTTGAGCGGGAGCTACTACAATGAGCAGTTCTTC.

This chain links TRBV7-3 with TRBJ1-1; D may be TRBD1 (6 bases). The CDR3 sequence is 15 residues long. With 1 base removed from V and 3 bases from J, the gap between germline ends came to 12 bases. Germline assignment: CDR1 SGHTA and CDR2 FQGTGA. In DNA form, the CDR3 reads TGTGCCAGCAGCTTAAAGGGGGGCGCAGACACTGAAGCTTTCTTT. Its translation: CASSLKGGADTEAFF.